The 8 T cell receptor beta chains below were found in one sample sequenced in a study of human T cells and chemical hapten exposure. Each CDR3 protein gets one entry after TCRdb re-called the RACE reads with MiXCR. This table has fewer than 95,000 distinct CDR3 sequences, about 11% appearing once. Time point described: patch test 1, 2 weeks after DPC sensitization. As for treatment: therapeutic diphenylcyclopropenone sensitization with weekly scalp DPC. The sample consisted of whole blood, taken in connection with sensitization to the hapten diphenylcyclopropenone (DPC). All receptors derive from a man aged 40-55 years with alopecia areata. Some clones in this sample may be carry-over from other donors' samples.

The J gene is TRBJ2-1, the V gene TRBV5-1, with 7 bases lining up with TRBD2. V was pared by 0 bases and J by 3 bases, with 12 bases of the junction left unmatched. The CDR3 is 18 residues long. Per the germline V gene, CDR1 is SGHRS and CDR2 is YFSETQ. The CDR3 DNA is TGCGCCAGCAGCTTGGAGTCTAGCGGCGGAGCGGGCTACAATGAGCAGTTCTTC. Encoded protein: CASSLESSGGAGYNEQFF.

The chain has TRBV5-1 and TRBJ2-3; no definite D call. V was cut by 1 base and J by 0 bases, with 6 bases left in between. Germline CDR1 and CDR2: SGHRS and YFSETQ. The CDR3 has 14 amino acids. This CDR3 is CASSLTSSTDTQYF. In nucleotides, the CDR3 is TGCGCCAGCAGCTTGACGAGTAGCACAGATACGCAGTATTTT.

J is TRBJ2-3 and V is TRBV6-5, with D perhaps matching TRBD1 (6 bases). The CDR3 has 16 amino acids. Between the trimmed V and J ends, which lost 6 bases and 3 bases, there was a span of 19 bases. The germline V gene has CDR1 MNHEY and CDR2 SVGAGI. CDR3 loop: CASSPLWGRLTDTQYF. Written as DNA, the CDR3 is TGTGCCAGCAGCCCGCTCTGGGGGCGCCTGACAGATACGCAGTATTTT.

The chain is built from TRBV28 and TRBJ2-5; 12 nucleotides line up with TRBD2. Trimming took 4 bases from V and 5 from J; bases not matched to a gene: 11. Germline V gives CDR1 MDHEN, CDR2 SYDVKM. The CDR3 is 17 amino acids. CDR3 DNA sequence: TGTGCCAGCAGTTCCCCTTCTAGCGGGAGGGGCCGCGAGACCCAGTACTTC. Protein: CASSSPSSGRGRETQYF.

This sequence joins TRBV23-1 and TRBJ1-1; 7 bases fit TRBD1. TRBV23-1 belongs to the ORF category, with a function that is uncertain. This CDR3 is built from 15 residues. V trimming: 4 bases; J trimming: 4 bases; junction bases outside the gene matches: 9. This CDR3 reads CASSPRQGHGTEAFF. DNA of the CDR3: TGCGCCAGCAGTCCTCGACAGGGTCATGGCACTGAAGCTTTCTTT.

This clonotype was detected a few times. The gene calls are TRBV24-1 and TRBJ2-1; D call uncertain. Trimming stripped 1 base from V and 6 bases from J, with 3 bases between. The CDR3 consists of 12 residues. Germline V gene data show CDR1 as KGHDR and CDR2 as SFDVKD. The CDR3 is CATSDFFNEQFF. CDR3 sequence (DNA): TGTGCCACCAGTGATTTTTTCAATGAGCAGTTCTTC.

CDR3 sequence: CSVAVTASYEQYF. CDR3 sequence (DNA): TGCAGCGTTGCGGTGACAGCCTCCTACGAGCAGTACTTC. The chain is built from TRBV29-1 and TRBJ2-7, with a tentative D call TRBD1 (5 bases). The germline V and J ends were trimmed by 4 bases and 0 bases, with 10 bases remaining between them. The CDR3 is 13 amino acids. Germline CDR1 SQVTM, CDR2 ANQGSEA.

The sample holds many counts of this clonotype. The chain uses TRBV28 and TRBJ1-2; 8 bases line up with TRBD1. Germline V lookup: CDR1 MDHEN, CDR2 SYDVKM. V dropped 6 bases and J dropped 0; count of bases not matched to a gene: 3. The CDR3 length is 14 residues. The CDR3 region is CASSPTGANYGYTF. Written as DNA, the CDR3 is TGTGCCAGCAGCCCGACAGGGGCTAACTATGGCTACACCTTC.